A single sample gave rise to the 32 T cell receptor beta chains below, sequenced in a study of blood T cells in healthy people across ages. A second 7 to 11 cycle PCR used barcoded and J-beta primers. TCRdb processed the 5' RACE reads anew with MiXCR; each CDR3 protein has one entry. The repertoire holds 1.2 million to 1.5 million distinct CDR3 sequences, with about 43% as singletons. Sequencing was carried out using blood. The source is a woman between 18 and 30 years old in good health.

This chain uses TRBV27 with TRBJ2-1, with 9 bases aligning to TRBD2. J was trimmed by 9 bases and V by 8 bases; bases with no gene match: 8. CDR1 MNHEY and CDR2 SMNVEV come from the germline V gene (reference sequence). The CDR3 runs to 13 residues. CDR3 amino acids: CASRRGRAVEQFF. CDR3 bases: TGTGCCAGCCGCCGCGGGAGGGCCGTTGAGCAGTTCTTC.

This clonotype was seen only a few times. V usage is TRBV6-5 and J usage is TRBJ2-1; 8 bases are shared with TRBD1. The germline gives CDR1 MNHEY, CDR2 SVGAGI. This CDR3 is built from 14 residues. The CDR3 region is CATARQGARNEQFF. CDR3 DNA sequence: TGTGCTACGGCGCGGCAGGGGGCGAGGAATGAGCAGTTCTTC.

This clonotype was found a few times. The chain combines TRBV20-1 with TRBJ1-6; TRBD1 matches 8 bases. The CDR3 length is 15 residues. With V trimmed by 5 bases and J by 6 bases, 9 bases remained unmatched. Germline CDR1 DFQATT, CDR2 SNEGSKA (reference sequence). The CDR3 nucleotides read TGCAGTGCTTTTACTCCAACAGGGGGTAATTCACCCCTCCACTTT. This sequence encodes CSAFTPTGGNSPLHF.

This clonotype has just a few counts. The V gene is TRBV12-3 or TRBV12-4, the J gene TRBJ2-7; D possibly corresponds to TRBD2 (6 bases). The V end lost 2 bases, the J end lost 3 bases, and 8 bases lay between the germline ends. This CDR3 contains 13 residues. The CDR3 DNA is TGTGCCAGCAGTTTATTCGGGGGCTACGAGCAGTACTTC. This gives the protein CASSLFGGYEQYF.

This clonotype was counted a few times. The rearrangement joins TRBV18 to TRBJ2-7, with D maybe TRBD2 (6 bases). The V gene lost 6 bases and the J gene lost 2 bases, with 11 bases spanning the gap. CDR1 is KGHSH and CDR2 is LQKENI in the germline V gene. The CDR3 length is 13 residues. CDR3 nucleotide sequence: TGTGCCAGCTCGGGGGGACCGACCTACGAGCAGTACTTC. Translating gives CASSGGPTYEQYF.

Of note for this clonotype: A far larger clone is a single base away, which makes a read error likely. The rearrangement uses TRBV27 and TRBJ2-7; D is uncertain. CDR1 is MNHEY, CDR2 SMNVEV, per germline (reference sequence). The CDR3 totals 11 residues. The CDR3: CTSSSYYEQYF. The CDR3 DNA sequence: TGTACCAGCAGCTCTTACTACGAGCAGTACTTC.

This clonotype was recorded a few times. This chain joins TRBV14 and TRBJ2-5; D not certain. The CDR3 is 13 amino acids. V was clipped by 3 bases and J by 4 bases, with 9 bases between them. Germline V CDR1 and CDR2: SGHDN, FVKESK. CDR3 sequence (DNA): TGTGCCAGCAGCCACCCCAACGGAGAGACCCAGTACTTC. Its translation: CASSHPNGETQYF.

The rearrangement uses TRBV12-3 or TRBV12-4 and TRBJ1-1; D uncertain. V was shortened by 3 bases and J by 6 bases, with 14 bases between the two germline ends. This CDR3 has 14 residues. The CDR3 nucleotides are TGTGCCAGCAGTTTCGGCGCGGGAATAGCTGAAGCTTTCTTT. Its protein product is CASSFGAGIAEAFF.

This chain uses TRBV7-2 with TRBJ2-1; D tentatively fits TRBD1 or TRBD2 (7 bases each). Trimming took off 2 bases at V and 7 bases at J, with 15 bases between the two ends. Per germline, CDR1 SGHTA and CDR2 FQGNSA. The CDR3 has 15 amino acids. The CDR3 coding sequence is TGTGCCAGCAGCTTATCAGGGGGGGGGAGGAATGAGCAGTTCTTC. Translated, it gives CASSLSGGGRNEQFF.

This sequence joins TRBV11-2 and TRBJ1-4; 12 bases match TRBD1. Germline assignment: CDR1 SGHAT and CDR2 FQNNGV. This CDR3 comprises 15 residues. V was pared by 3 bases and J by 6 bases, with 2 bases of the junction left unmatched. CDR3: CASSLGQGAYEKLFF. In DNA form, the CDR3 reads TGTGCCAGCAGCTTGGGACAGGGGGCATATGAAAAACTGTTTTTT. Full variable domain (missing parts from reference TRBV11-2 and TRBJ1-4): EAGVAQSPRYKIIEKRQSVAFWCNPISGHATLYWYQQILGQGPKLLIQFQNNGVVDDSQLPKDRFSAERLKGVDSTLKIQPAKLEDSAVYLCASSLGQGAYEKLFFGSGTQLSVL.

This clonotype came up once. V usage is TRBV20-1 and J usage is TRBJ2-4; 7 bases are a match to TRBD2. V shed 4 bases and J 2 bases; nucleotides not matched to a gene: 5. The CDR3 has 14 amino acids. Germline V CDR1 and CDR2: DFQATT, SNEGSKA (reference sequence). The CDR3 here is CSATGRETKNIQYF. In nucleotides, the CDR3 is TGCAGTGCTACGGGGCGGGAGACCAAAAACATTCAGTACTTC.

This clonotype was detected a few times. The chain combines TRBV2 with TRBJ1-2, with no clear D. The V gene's germline CDR1 is SNHLY and CDR2 FYNNEI. The CDR3 runs 11 residues. V was trimmed by 7 bases and J by 3 bases, leaving 6 bases between them. In DNA form, the CDR3 reads TGTGCCAGCACGGTGGACTATGGCTACACCTTC. Residues: CASTVDYGYTF.

This clonotype was seen repeatedly, ten times or more. V gene TRBV14 combines with J gene TRBJ2-3; D not certain. This CDR3 has 12 amino acids. V was shortened by 1 base and J by 5 bases, with 4 bases between the two germline ends. Germline values: CDR1 SGHDN, CDR2 FVKESK. CDR3 loop: CASSQGRDTQYF. DNA for the CDR3: TGTGCCAGCAGCCAAGGTAGAGATACGCAGTATTTT.

This chain uses TRBV20-1 with TRBJ2-1; 8 bases line up with TRBD2. Germline V CDR1 and CDR2: DFQATT, SNEGSKA (reference sequence). V gave up 0 bases and J gave up 2 bases; unmatched junction bases: 6. The CDR3 length is 16 residues. Here the CDR3 reads CSAREGLAGPYNEQFF. DNA for the CDR3: TGCAGTGCTAGAGAAGGGCTAGCGGGCCCCTACAATGAGCAGTTCTTC.

This clonotype was observed a handful of times. The rearrangement joins TRBV3-1 to TRBJ1-1; the D is unclear. Trimming took off 4 bases at V and 0 bases at J, with 15 bases between the two ends. CDR3 size: 16 residues. Germline CDR1 reads LGHDT; CDR2 reads YNNKEL (reference sequence). CDR3 nucleotide sequence: TGTGCCAGCAGCCCCCCTGGGAAGGCGGTGAACACTGAAGCTTTCTTT. Its translation is CASSPPGKAVNTEAFF.

The chain recombines TRBV12-3 or TRBV12-4 with TRBJ2-7; possibly TRBD2 for D (5 bases). Trimming removed 6 bases from V and 4 bases from J, with 22 bases in between. This CDR3 is 16 amino acids long. CDR3 loop: CASRRSLAPGRYEQYF. The DNA for the CDR3 is TGTGCCAGCAGGCGGAGCCTAGCTCCCGGTCGTTACGAGCAGTACTTC.

CDR3 bases: TGTGCCAGCAGCGGACAGGGACGGCTTCTGGGGACCCAGTACTTC. Protein product: CASSGQGRLLGTQYF. The rearrangement joins TRBV7-2 to TRBJ2-7, with 8 bases lining up with TRBD1. The J call could be wrong; TRBJ2-5 is a better fit for the DNA end. This CDR3 is built from 15 residues. Per the germline V gene, CDR1 is SGHTA and CDR2 is FQGNSA.

The rearrangement links TRBV20-1 to TRBJ2-3, with TRBD1 matching 11 bases. J lost 5 bases, V lost 5 bases, and 6 bases had no gene match. The CDR3 contains 14 residues. Germline values: CDR1 DFQATT, CDR2 SNEGSKA (reference sequence). As DNA, the CDR3 is TGCAGTGCTGGTGGACAGGGGGCTATAGATACGCAGTATTTT. Protein sequence: CSAGGQGAIDTQYF.

The chain is built from TRBV5-1 and TRBJ2-7, with 9 bases that match TRBD2. Germline CDR1 and CDR2: SGHRS and YFSETQ. The CDR3 consists of 14 residues. The ends lost 2 bases at V and 6 bases at J; junction bases unmatched: 6. CDR3 in amino acids: CASSLAGGGFEQYF. The CDR3 nucleotides read TGCGCCAGCAGCTTAGCGGGAGGAGGGTTCGAGCAGTACTTC.

The chain is built from TRBV12-3 or TRBV12-4 and TRBJ2-7, with D perhaps TRBD1 or TRBD2 (6 bases each). Between the trimmed V and J ends, which lost 7 bases and 0 bases, there was a span of 16 bases. This CDR3 region has 15 residues. The CDR3 sequence: CASTPLRGDSYEQYF. The CDR3 region has the DNA TGTGCCAGCACCCCCTTGAGGGGGGACTCCTACGAGCAGTACTTC.

This clonotype was picked up a small number of times. The chain recombines TRBV6-5 with TRBJ2-7; possibly TRBD1 for D (6 bases). The CDR3 is made up of 15 amino acids. Trimming left V 0 bases short and J 3 bases short, with 12 bases between. Germline CDR1 is MNHEY and CDR2 is SVGAGI. This CDR3 is CASSYSVGANYEQYF. As DNA, the CDR3 is TGTGCCAGCAGTTACTCGGTGGGGGCAAACTACGAGCAGTACTTC.

This clonotype was observed at least ten times. CDR3 nucleotide sequence: TGCGCCAGCAGCTACGGTTCAACAGGGGGGGGGAACATTCAGTACTTC. As protein: CASSYGSTGGGNIQYF. This rearrangement joins TRBV5-1 to TRBJ2-4; D possibly corresponds to TRBD1 (8 bases). The CDR3 runs to 16 residues. Germline loops: CDR1 SGHRS, CDR2 YFSETQ. V was shortened by 3 bases and J by 7 bases, with 20 bases between the two germline ends.

This clonotype has a handful of counts. The chain couples TRBV7-7 to TRBJ2-3, with 11 bases matching TRBD2. This CDR3 region has 15 residues. In germline, CDR1 is SSHAT, CDR2 FNYEAQ (reference sequence). With V trimmed by 2 bases and J by 4 bases, 2 bases remained unmatched. The CDR3 loop is CASSLSSGRPDTQYF. In DNA form, the CDR3 reads TGTGCCAGCAGCTTATCTAGCGGGAGGCCAGATACGCAGTATTTT. Drawing the rest from reference TRBV7-7 and TRBJ2-3, the complete variable domain is GAGVSQSPRYKVTKRGQDVTLRCDPISSHATLYWYQQALGQGPEFLTYFNYEAQPDKSGLPSDRFSAERPEGSISTLTIQRTEQRDSAMYRCASSLSSGRPDTQYFGPGTRLTVL.

This clonotype has just a few counts. The chain recombines TRBV6-1 with TRBJ2-7, with a possible D match to TRBD1 (8 bases). V was clipped by 5 bases and J by 4 bases, with 15 bases between them. This CDR3 contains 14 residues. Germline lookup yields CDR1 MNHNS and CDR2 SASEGT. CDR3: CASSPQGGRYEQYF. The DNA of the CDR3 is TGTGCCAGCAGTCCACAGGGGGGGAGGTACGAGCAGTACTTC.

This clonotype has more than one count but fewer than ten. The J gene is TRBJ1-2, the V gene TRBV5-1, with no clear D. Germline CDR1 SGHRS, CDR2 YFSETQ. This CDR3 is built from 14 residues. V was trimmed by 0 bases and J by 3 bases, leaving 9 bases between them. The CDR3, as DNA: TGCGCCAGCAGCTTGGATCTGGAGCACTATGGCTACACCTTC. The encoded protein is CASSLDLEHYGYTF.

About this clonotype itself: A single base separates this from a much larger clone, so it may be a read error. V is TRBV6-6 and J is TRBJ2-5; no reliable D call. This CDR3 region has 13 residues. From germline, CDR1 is MNHNY and CDR2 SVGAGI (reference sequence). CDR3 protein: CASSLITEETPYF. In DNA form, the CDR3 reads TGTGCCAGCAGTTTGATAACAGAAGAGACCCCGTACTTC.

With regard to this clonotype: The junction does not match germline at one end; this may be a read error. This chain connects TRBV29-1 to TRBJ2-3; possibly TRBD1 or TRBD2 for D (6 bases each). Germline values: CDR1 SQVTM, CDR2 ANQGSEA. The CDR3 has 16 residues. The CDR3: CSVEKGRTGGTDTRYF. The CDR3 DNA reads TGCAGCGTTGAGAAGGGGAGGACCGGGGGCACAGATACGCGGTATTTT.

The chain recombines TRBV4-2 with TRBJ2-7; D is undetermined. Trimming cost V 4 bases and J 10 bases, with 17 bases left between them. CDR1 is LGHNA and CDR2 is YNFKEQ in the germline V gene. This CDR3 spans 13 amino acids. CDR3 DNA: TGTGCCAGCAGCCCCTCTCTGACGGACCTTCAGTACTTC. Translated: CASSPSLTDLQYF.

The rearrangement links TRBV30 to TRBJ2-6; D is uncertain. Germline CDR1 reads GTSNPN; CDR2 reads SVGIG (reference sequence). V was pared by 0 bases and J by 0 bases, with 9 bases between. This CDR3 spans 16 amino acids. The CDR3 protein is CAWSVVESSGANVLTF. DNA of the CDR3: TGTGCCTGGAGTGTAGTCGAGAGCTCTGGGGCCAACGTCCTGACTTTC.

This clonotype came up a few times. V usage is TRBV6-5 and J usage is TRBJ2-7; the D gene is possibly TRBD2 (6 bases). This CDR3 contains 16 residues. V lost 2 bases to trimming and J lost 0 bases, with 14 bases between them. Germline V gives CDR1 MNHEY, CDR2 SVGAGI. The CDR3: CASSYRLASFSYEQYF. CDR3 sequence (DNA): TGTGCCAGCAGTTACCGGCTAGCGTCCTTCTCCTACGAGCAGTACTTC.

V gene TRBV2 combines with J gene TRBJ2-4, with TRBD1 as a possible D gene (6 bases). This CDR3 is 15 amino acids long. CDR1 is SNHLY and CDR2 is FYNNEI in the germline V gene. Trimming pared 6 bases from V and 2 bases from J, leaving 14 bases between. This CDR3 reads CASRPLTGSKNIQYF. CDR3 DNA sequence: TGTGCCAGCAGACCACTTACAGGGTCCAAAAACATTCAGTACTTC. Full variable domain (outside the CDR3, taken from reference TRBV2 and TRBJ2-4): EPEVTQTPSHQVTQMGQEVILRCVPISNHLYFYWYRQILGQKVEFLVSFYNNEISEKSEIFDDQFSVERPDGSNFTLKIRSTKLEDSAMYFCASRPLTGSKNIQYFGAGTRLSVL.

The genes are TRBV3-1 and TRBJ2-7, with 7 bases fitting TRBD1. The junction had 8 bases not matched to a gene; V was cut back by 1 base and J by 2 bases. Per the germline V gene, CDR1 is LGHDT and CDR2 is YNNKEL (reference sequence). This CDR3 has 16 residues. The CDR3 loop reads CASSQVRRTGAYEQYF. The CDR3 DNA reads as TGTGCCAGCAGCCAAGTTAGACGGACAGGAGCCTACGAGCAGTACTTC.